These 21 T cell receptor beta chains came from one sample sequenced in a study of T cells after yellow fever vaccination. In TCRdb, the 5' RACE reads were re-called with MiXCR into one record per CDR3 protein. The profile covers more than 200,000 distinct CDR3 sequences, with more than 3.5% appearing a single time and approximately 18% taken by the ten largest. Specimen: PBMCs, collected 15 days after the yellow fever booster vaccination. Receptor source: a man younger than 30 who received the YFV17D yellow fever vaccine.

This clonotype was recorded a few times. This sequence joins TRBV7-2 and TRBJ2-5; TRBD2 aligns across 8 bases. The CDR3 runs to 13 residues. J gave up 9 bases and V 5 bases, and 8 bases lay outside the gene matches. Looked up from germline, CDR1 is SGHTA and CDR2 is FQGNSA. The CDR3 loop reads CASSDPGLGSQYF. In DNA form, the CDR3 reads TGTGCCAGCAGCGATCCGGGACTAGGGTCCCAGTACTTC.

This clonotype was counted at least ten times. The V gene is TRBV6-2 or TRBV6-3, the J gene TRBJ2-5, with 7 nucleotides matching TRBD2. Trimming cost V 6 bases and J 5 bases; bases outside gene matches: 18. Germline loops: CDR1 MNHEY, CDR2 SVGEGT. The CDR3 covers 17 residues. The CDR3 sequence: CASSWGGLRPNLETQYF. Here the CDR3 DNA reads TGTGCCAGCAGCTGGGGGGGACTCCGCCCAAATTTGGAGACCCAGTACTTC.

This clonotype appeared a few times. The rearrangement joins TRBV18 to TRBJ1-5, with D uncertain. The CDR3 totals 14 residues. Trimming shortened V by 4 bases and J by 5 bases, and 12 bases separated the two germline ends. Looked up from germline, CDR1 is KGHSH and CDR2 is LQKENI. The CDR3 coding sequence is TGTGCCAGCTCACAGGGCTCGTTAGATCAGCCCCAGCATTTT. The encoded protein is CASSQGSLDQPQHF.

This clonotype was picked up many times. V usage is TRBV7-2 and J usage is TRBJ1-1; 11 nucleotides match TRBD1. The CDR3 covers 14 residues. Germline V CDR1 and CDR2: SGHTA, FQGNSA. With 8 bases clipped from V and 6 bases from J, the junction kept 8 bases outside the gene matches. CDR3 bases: TGTGCCAGCCTTCGGGGACAGGGGGGAGCTGAAGCTTTCTTT. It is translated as CASLRGQGGAEAFF.

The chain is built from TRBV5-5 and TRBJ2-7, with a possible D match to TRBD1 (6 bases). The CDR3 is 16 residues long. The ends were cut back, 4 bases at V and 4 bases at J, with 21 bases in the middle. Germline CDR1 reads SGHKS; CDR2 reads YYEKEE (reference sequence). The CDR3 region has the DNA TGTGCCAGCAGCCCCCCCGGACAGTTGGGGAGTTACGAGCAGTACTTC. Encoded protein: CASSPPGQLGSYEQYF.

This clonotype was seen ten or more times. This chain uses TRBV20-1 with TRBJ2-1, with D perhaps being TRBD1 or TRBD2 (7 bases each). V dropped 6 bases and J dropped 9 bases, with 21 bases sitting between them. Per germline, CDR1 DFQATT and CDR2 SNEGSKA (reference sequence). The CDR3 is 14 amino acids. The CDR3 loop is CSAPSRGGLSEQFF. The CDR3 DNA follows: TGCAGTGCCCCGAGCAGGGGGGGCCTCAGTGAGCAGTTCTTC.

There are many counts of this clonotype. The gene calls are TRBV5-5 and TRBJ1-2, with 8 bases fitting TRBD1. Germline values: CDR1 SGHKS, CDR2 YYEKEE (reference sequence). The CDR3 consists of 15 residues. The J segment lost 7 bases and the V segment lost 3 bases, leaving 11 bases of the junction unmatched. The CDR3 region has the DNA TGTGCCAGCAGCTCACCTTGGACAGGGCGATCTGGCTACACCTTC. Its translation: CASSSPWTGRSGYTF.

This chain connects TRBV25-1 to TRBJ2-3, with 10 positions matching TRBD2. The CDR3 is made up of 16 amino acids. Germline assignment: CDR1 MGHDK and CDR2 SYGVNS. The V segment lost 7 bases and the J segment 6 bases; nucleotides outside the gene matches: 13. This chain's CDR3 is CASTSTERGGWDTQYF. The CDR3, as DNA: TGTGCCAGCACCTCCACGGAGCGGGGGGGCTGGGATACGCAGTATTTT.

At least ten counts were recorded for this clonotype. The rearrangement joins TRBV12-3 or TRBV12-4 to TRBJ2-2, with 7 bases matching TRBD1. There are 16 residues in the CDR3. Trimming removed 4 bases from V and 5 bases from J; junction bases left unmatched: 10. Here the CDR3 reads CASSSNRGSVTGELFF. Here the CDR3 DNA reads TGTGCCAGCAGTTCAAACAGGGGATCGGTGACCGGGGAGCTGTTTTTT.

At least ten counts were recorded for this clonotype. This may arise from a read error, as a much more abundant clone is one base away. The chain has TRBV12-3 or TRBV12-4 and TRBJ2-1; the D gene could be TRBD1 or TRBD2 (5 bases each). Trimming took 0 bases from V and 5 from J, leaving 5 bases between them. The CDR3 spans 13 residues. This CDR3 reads CASSLAGDNEQFF. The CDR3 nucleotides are TGTGCCAGCAGTTTAGCGGGGGACAATGAGCAGTTCTTC.

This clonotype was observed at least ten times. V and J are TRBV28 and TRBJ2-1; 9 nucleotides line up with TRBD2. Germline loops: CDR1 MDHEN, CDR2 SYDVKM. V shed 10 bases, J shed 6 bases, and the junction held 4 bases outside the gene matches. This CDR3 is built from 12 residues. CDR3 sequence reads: CAIAGGPNEQFF. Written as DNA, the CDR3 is TGTGCCATCGCGGGGGGGCCCAATGAGCAGTTCTTC.

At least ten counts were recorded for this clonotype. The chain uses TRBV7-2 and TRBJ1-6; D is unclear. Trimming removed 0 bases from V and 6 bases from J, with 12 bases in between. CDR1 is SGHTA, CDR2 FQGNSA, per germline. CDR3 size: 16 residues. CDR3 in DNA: TGTGCCAGCAGCTTAGCCGGGGTTTGGGGTAATTCACCCCTCCACTTT. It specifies CASSLAGVWGNSPLHF.

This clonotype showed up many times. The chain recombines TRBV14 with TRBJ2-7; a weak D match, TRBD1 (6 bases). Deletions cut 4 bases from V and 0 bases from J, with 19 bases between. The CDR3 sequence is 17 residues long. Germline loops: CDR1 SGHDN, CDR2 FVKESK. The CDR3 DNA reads TGTGCCAGCAGCCGCAATCTTGCCGGGACAAGCTCCTACGAGCAGTACTTC. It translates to CASSRNLAGTSSYEQYF.

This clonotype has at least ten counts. This CDR3 reads CASSPLTSGGQETQYF. DNA for the CDR3: TGTGCCAGCAGTCCCCTGACTAGCGGGGGCCAAGAGACCCAGTACTTC. The chain carries TRBV27 and TRBJ2-5; 12 positions agree with TRBD2. V trimming: 5 bases; J trimming: 1 base; junction bases outside the gene matches: 5. The CDR3 sequence is 16 residues long. CDR1 and CDR2 from the germline V gene are MNHEY and SMNVEV (reference sequence).

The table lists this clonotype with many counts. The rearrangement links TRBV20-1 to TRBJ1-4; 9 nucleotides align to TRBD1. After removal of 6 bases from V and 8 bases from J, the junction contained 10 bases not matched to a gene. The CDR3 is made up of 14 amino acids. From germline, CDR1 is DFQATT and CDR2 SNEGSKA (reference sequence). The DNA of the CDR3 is TGCAGTGCCTCGGACAGGGGACGAGGGGAAAAACTGTTTTTT. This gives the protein CSASDRGRGEKLFF.

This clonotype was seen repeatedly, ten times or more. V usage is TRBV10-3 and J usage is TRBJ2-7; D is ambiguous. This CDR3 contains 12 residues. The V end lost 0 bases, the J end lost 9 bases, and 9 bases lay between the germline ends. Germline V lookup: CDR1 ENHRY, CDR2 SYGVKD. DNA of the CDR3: TGTGCCATCAGTGAGTCGGGGAAGAGGCAGTACGTC. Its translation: CAISESGKRQYV.

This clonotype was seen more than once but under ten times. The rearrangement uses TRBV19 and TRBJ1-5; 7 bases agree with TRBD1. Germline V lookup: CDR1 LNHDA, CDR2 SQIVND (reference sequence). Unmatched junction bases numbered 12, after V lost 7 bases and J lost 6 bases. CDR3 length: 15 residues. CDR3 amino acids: CASTNRGGRSQPQHF. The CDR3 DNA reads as TGTGCCAGTACCAACAGGGGCGGTCGGAGTCAGCCCCAGCATTTT.

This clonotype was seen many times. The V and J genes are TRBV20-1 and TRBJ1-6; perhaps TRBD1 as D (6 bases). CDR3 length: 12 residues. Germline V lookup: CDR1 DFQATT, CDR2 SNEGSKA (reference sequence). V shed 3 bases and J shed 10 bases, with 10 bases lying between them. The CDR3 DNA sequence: TGCAGTGCTAGGTGGGGGGGCTCACCCCTCCACTTT. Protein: CSARWGGSPLHF.

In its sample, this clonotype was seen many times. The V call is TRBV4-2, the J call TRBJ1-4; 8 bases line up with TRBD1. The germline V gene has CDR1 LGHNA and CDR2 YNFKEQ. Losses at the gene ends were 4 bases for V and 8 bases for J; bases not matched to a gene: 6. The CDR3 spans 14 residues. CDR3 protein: CASSPQGAQEKLFF. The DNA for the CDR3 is TGTGCCAGCAGCCCGCAGGGGGCTCAAGAAAAACTGTTTTTT.

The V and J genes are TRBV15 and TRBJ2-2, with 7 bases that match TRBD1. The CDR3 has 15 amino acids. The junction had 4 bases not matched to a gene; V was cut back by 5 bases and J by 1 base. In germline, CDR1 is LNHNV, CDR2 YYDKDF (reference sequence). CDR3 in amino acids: CATSVRTGNTGELFF. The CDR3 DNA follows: TGTGCCACCAGCGTACGGACAGGGAACACCGGGGAGCTGTTTTTT.

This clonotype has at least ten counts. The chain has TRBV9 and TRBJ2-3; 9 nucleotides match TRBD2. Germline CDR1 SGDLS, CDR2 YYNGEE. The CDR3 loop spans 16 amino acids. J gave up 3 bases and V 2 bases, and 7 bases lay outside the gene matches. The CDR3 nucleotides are TGTGCCAGCAGCGTCGCTAGCGGGACACGGACAGATACGCAGTATTTT. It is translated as CASSVASGTRTDTQYF. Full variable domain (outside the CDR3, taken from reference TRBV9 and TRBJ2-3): DSGVTQTPKHLITATGQRVTLRCSPRSGDLSVYWYQQSLDQGLQFLIQYYNGEERAKGNILERFSAQQFPDLHSELNLSSLELGDSALYFCASSVASGTRTDTQYFGPGTRLTVL.